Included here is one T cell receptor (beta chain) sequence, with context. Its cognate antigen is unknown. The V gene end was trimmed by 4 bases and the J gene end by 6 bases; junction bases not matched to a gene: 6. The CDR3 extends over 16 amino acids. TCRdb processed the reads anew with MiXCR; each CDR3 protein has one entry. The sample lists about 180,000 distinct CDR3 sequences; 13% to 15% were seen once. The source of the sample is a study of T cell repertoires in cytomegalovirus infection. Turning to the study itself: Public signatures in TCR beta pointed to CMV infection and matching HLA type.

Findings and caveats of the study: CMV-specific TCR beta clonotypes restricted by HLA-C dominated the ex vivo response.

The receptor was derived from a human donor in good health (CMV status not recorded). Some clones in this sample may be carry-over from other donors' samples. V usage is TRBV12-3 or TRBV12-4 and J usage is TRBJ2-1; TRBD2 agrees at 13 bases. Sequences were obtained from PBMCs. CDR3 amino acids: CASSSWTSGGPNEQFF. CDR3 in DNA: TGTGCCAGCAGTTCATGGACTAGCGGGGGCCCCAATGAGCAGTTCTTC.